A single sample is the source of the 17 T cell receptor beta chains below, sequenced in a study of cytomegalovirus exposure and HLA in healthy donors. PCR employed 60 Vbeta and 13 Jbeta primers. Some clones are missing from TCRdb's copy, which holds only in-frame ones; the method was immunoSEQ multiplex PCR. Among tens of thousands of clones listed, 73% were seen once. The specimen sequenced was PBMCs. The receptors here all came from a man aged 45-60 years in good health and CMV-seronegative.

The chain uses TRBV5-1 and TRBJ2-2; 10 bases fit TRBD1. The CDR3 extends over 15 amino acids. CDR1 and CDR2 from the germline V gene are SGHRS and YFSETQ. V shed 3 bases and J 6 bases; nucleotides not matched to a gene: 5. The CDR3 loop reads CASSYRQGAAGELFF. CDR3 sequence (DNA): TGCGCCAGCAGCTATCGACAGGGGGCGGCCGGGGAGCTGTTTTTT.

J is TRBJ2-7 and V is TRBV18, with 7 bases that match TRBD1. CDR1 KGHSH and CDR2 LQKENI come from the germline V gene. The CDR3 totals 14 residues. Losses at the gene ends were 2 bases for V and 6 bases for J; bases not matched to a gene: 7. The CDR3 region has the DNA TGTGCCAGCTCACCAATAGACAGGGTAAGCGAGCAGTACTTC. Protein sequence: CASSPIDRVSEQYF.

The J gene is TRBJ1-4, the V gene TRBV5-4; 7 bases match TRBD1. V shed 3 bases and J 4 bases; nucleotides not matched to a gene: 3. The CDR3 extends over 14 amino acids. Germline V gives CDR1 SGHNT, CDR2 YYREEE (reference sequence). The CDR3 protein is CASSSGQRNEKLFF. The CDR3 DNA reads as TGTGCCAGCAGCTCGGGACAGCGTAATGAAAAACTGTTTTTT.

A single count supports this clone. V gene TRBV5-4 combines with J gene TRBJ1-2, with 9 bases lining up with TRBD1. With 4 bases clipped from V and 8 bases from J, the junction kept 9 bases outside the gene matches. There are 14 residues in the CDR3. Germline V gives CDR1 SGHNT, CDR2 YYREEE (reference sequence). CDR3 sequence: CASSVQQGAGGYTF. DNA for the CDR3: TGTGCCAGCAGCGTCCAACAGGGGGCGGGAGGCTACACCTTC.

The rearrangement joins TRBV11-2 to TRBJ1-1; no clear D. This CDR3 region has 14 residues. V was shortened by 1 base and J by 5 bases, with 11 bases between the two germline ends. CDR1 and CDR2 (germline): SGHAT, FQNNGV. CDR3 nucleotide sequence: TGTGCCAGCAGCTTAGTGGCCGGGAAGACTGAAGCTTTCTTT. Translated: CASSLVAGKTEAFF.

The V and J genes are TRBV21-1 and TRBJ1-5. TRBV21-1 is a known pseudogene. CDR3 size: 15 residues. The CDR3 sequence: CAWGGVPERNQPQHF. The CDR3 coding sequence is TGTGCCTGGGGGGGGGTCCCCGAGAGGAATCAGCCCCAGCATTTT.

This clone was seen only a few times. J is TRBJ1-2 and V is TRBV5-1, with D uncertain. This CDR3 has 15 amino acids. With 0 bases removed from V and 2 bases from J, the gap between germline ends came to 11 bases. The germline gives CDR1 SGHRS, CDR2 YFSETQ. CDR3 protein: CASSLGTPLNYGYTF. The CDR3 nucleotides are TGCGCCAGCAGCTTGGGGACTCCCCTCAACTATGGCTACACCTTC.

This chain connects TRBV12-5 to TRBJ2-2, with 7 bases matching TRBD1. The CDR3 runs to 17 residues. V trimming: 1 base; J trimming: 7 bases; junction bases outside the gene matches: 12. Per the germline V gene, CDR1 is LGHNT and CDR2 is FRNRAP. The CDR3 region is CASGLAYPGQPGGELFF. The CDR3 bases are TGTGCTAGTGGTTTGGCTTATCCGGGACAGCCGGGCGGGGAGCTGTTTTTT. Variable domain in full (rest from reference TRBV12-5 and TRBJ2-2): DARVTQTPRHKVTEMGQEVTMRCQPILGHNTVFWYRQTMMQGLELLAYFRNRAPLDDSGMPKDRFSAEMPDATLATLKIQPSEPRDSAVYFCASGLAYPGQPGGELFFGEGSRLTVL.

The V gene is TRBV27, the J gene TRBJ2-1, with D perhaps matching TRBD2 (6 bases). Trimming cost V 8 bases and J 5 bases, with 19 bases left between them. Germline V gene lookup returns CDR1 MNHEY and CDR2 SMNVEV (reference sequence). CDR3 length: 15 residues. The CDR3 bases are TGTGCCAGCTCTTTGGCGGCGGGGATGAACAATGAGCAGTTCTTC. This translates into CASSLAAGMNNEQFF.

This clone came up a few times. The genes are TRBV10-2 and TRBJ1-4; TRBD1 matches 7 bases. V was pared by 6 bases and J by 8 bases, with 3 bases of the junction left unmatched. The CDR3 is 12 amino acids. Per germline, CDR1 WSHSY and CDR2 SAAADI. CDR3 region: CASSRTGEKLFF. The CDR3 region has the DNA TGCGCCAGCAGCCGGACAGGCGAAAAACTGTTTTTT.

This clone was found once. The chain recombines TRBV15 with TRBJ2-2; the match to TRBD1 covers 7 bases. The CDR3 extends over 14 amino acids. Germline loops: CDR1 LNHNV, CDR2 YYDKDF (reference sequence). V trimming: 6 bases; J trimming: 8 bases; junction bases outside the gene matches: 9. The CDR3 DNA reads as TGTGCCACCAGTACCGGGACAGTACCGGGGGAGCTGTTTTTT. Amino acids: CATSTGTVPGELFF.

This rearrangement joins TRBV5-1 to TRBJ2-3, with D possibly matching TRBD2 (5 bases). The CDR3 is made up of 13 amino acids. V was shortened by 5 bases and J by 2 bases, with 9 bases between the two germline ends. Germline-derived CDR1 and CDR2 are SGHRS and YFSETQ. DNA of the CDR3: TGCGCCAGCAGGATGGGAGTCACAGATACGCAGTATTTT. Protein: CASRMGVTDTQYF.

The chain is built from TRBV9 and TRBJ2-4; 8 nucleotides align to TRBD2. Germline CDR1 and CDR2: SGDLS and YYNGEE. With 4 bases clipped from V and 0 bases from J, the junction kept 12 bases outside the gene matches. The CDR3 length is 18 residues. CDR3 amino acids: CASSPSGSGGKAKNIQYF. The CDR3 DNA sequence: TGTGCCAGCAGCCCCAGTGGAAGCGGGGGCAAAGCCAAAAACATTCAGTACTTC.

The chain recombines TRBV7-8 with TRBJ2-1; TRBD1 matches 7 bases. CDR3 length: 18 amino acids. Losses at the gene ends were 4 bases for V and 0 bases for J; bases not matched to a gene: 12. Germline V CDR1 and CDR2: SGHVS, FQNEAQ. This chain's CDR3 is CASSSRRGGYSSYNEQFF. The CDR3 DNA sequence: TGTGCCAGCAGCTCCCGCCGAGGGGGCTACAGCTCCTACAATGAGCAGTTCTTC.

CDR3 DNA: TGTGCCAGCAGACCCACAGTGATCCCCACAGATACGCAGTATTTT. This encodes CASRPTVIPTDTQYF. The chain joins TRBV6-6 to TRBJ2-3; D unresolved. Germline V gene data show CDR1 as MNHNY and CDR2 as SVGAGI (reference sequence). The CDR3 is 15 residues long. V dropped 6 bases and J dropped 2 bases, with 15 bases sitting between them.

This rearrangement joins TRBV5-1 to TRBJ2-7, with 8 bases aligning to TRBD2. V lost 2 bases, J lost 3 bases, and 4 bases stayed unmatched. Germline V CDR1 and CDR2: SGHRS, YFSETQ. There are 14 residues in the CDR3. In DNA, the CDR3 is TGCGCCAGCAGCTTAACCGGGGGGGACTACGAGCAGTACTTC. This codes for CASSLTGGDYEQYF. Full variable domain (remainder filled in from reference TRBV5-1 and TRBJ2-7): KAGVTQTPRYLIKTRGQQVTLSCSPISGHRSVSWYQQTPGQGLQFLFEYFSETQRNKGNFPGRFSGRQFSNSRSEMNVSTLELGDSALYLCASSLTGGDYEQYFGPGTRLTVT.

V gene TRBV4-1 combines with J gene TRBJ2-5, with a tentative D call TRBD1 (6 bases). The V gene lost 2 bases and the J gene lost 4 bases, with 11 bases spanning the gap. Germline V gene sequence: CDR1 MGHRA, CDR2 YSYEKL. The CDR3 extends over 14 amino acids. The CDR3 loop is CASSQSTGLETQYF. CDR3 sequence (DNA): TGCGCCAGCAGCCAATCGACAGGCCTAGAGACCCAGTACTTC.